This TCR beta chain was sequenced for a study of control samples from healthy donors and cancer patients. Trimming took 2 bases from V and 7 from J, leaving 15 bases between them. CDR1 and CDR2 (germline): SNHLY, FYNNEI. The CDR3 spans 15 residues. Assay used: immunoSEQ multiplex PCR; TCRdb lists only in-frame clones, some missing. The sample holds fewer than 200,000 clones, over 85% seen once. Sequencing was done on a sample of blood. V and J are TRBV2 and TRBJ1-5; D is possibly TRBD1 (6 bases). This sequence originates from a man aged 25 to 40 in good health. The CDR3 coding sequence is TGTGCCAGCAGTGAAATTGGAGGGGGGAAGCAGCCCCAGCATTTT. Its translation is CASSEIGGGKQPQHF.